This T cell receptor (beta chain) was recorded in a study of blood T cell repertoires in COVID-19. The table came from immunoSEQ multiplex PCR; TCRdb's copy has only in-frame clones and leaves some out. Of about 250,000 clones in the sample, about 91% were seen once. The TCR comes from a woman aged 40 to 50 who had recovered from COVID-19. Material for sequencing was peripheral blood.

CDR3 DNA: TGTGCCTCCCTACCGTGGGGGACAGGGAGCGACGAGCAGTACTTC. Encoded protein: CASLPWGTGSDEQYF. The chain recombines TRBV5-6 with TRBJ2-7; 9 bases match TRBD1. The junction had 16 bases not matched to a gene; V was cut back by 10 bases and J by 5 bases. CDR1 is SGHDT, CDR2 YYEEEE, per germline. The CDR3 sequence is 15 residues long.